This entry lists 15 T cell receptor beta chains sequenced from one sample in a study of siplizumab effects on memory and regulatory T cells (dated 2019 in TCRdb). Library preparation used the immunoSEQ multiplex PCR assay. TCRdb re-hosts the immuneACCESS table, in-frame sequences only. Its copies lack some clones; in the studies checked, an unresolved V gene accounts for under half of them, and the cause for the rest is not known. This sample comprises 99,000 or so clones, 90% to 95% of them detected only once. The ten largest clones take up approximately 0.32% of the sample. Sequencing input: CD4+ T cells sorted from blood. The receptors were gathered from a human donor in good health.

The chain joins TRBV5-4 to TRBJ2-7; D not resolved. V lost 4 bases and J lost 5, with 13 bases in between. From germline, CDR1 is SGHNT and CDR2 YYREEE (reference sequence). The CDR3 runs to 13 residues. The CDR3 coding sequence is TGTGCCAGCAGCCCGGCCGACCCGGACGAGCAGTACTTC. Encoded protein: CASSPADPDEQYF. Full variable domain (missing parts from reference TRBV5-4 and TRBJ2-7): ETGVTQSPTHLIKTRGQQVTLRCSSQSGHNTVSWYQQALGQGPQFIFQYYREEENGRGNFPPRFSGLQFPNYSSELNVNALELDDSALYLCASSPADPDEQYFGPGTRLTVT.

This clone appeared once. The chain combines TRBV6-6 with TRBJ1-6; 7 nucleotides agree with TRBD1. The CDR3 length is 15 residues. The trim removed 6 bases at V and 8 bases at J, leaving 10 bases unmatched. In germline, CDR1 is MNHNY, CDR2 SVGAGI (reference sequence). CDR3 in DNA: TGTGCCAGCAGATACCGACAGGGTGGTGATTCACCCCTCCACTTT. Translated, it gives CASRYRQGGDSPLHF.

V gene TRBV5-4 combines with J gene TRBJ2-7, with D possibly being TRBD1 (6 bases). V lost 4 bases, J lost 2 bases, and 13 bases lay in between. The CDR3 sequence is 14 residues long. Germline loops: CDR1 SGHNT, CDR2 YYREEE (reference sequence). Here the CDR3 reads CASSQTRDTYEQYF. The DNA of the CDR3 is TGTGCCAGCAGCCAAACTCGGGACACCTACGAGCAGTACTTC.

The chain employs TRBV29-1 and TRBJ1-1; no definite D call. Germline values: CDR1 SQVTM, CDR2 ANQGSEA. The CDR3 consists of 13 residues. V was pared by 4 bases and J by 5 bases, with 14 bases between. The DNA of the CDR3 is TGCAGCGTTGGATCGAGGGTAGGTACTGAAGCTTTCTTT. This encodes CSVGSRVGTEAFF. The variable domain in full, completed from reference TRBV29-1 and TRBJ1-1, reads SAVISQKPSRDICQRGTSLTIQCQVDSQVTMMFWYRQQPGQSLTLIATANQGSEATYESGFVIDKFPISRPNLTFSTLTVSNMSPEDSSIYLCSVGSRVGTEAFFGQGTRLTVV.

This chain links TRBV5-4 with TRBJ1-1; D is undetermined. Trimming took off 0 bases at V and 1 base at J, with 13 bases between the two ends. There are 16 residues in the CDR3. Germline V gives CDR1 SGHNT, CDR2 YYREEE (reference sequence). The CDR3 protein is CASSLESRPGNTEAFF. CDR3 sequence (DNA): TGTGCCAGCAGCTTGGAGAGCCGCCCGGGGAACACTGAAGCTTTCTTT.

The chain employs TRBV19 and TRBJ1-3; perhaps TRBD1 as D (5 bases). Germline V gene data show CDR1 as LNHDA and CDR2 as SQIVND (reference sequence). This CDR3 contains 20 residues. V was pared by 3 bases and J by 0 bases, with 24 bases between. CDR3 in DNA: TGTGCCAGTAGTATTCCTATTGGTCGAAACGGGGGTAGCTCTGGAAACACCATATATTTT. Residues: CASSIPIGRNGGSSGNTIYF.

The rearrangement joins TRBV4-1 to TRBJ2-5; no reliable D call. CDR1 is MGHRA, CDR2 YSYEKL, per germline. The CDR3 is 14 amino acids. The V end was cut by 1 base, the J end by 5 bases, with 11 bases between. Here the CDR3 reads CASSQARIDETQYF. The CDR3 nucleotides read TGCGCCAGCAGCCAAGCTAGAATAGACGAGACCCAGTACTTC.

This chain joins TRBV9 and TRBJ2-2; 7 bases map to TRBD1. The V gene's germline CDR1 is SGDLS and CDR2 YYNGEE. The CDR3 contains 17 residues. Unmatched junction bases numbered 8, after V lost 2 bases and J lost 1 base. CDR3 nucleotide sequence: TGTGCCAGCAGCGTCTCAACAGGGGCCAAGAACACCGGGGAGCTGTTTTTT. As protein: CASSVSTGAKNTGELFF.

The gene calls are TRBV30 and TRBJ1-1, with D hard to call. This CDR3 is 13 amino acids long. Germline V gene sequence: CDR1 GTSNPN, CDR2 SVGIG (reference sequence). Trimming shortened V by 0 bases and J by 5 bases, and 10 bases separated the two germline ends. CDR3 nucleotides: TGTGCCTGGAGTGTTCAGGTAGGGACTGAAGCTTTCTTT. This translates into CAWSVQVGTEAFF.

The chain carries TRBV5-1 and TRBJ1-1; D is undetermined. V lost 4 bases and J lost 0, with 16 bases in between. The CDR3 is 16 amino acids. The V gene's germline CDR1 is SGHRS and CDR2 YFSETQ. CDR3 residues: CASSRDFSNMNTEAFF. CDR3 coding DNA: TGCGCCAGCAGCCGGGATTTTTCTAACATGAACACTGAAGCTTTCTTT.

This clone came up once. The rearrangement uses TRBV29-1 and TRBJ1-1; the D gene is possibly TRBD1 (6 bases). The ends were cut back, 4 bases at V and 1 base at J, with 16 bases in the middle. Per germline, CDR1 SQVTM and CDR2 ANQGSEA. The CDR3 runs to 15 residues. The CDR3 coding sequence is TGCAGCGTTGCACGTCCCGGGACACCGAACACTGAAGCTTTCTTT. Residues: CSVARPGTPNTEAFF. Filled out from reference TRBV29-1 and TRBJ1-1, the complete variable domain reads SAVISQKPSRDICQRGTSLTIQCQVDSQVTMMFWYRQQPGQSLTLIATANQGSEATYESGFVIDKFPISRPNLTFSTLTVSNMSPEDSSIYLCSVARPGTPNTEAFFGQGTRLTVV.

CDR3 bases: TGTGCCAGCAGCTTAGGTCAGGTGAACACCGGGGAGCTGTTTTTT. Amino acid sequence: CASSLGQVNTGELFF. This sequence joins TRBV13 and TRBJ2-2, with no clear D. V dropped 0 bases and J dropped 1 base, with 6 bases sitting between them. CDR1 and CDR2 from the germline V gene are PRHDT and FYEKMQ (reference sequence). The CDR3 spans 15 residues.

The CDR3 DNA is TGTGCCAGCAGCTATGGGGGGTGGATGAACACTGAAGCTTTCTTT. Amino acid sequence: CASSYGGWMNTEAFF. This rearrangement joins TRBV9 to TRBJ1-1; TRBD1 might be the D (5 bases). Germline values: CDR1 SGDLS, CDR2 YYNGEE. Trimming pared 4 bases from V and 0 bases from J, leaving 13 bases between. The CDR3 contains 15 residues.

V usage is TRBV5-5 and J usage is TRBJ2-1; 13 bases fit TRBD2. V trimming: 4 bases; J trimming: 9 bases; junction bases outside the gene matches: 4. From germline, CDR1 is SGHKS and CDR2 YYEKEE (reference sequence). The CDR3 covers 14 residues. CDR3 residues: CASSGRTSGGEQFF. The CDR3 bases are TGTGCCAGCAGCGGGCGGACTAGCGGGGGTGAGCAGTTCTTC.

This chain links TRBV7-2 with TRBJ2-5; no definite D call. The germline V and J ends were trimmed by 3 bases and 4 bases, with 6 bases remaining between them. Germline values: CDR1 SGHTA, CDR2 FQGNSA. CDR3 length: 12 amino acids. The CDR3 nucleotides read TGTGCCAGCAGCTTCAACCCAGAGACCCAGTACTTC. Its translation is CASSFNPETQYF.